These 26 T cell receptor beta chains originate from one sample sequenced in a study of T cell responses to AZD1222 COVID-19 vaccine. The data were produced by immunoSEQ multiplex PCR, yet TCRdb's version contains in-frame clones alone and is incomplete. The sample yields 190,000 or so clones, 88% seen once. The material was peripheral blood, obtained 28 days after the second AZD1222 dose. The receptors come from an adult who received the AZD1222 COVID-19 vaccine.

The gene calls are TRBV7-3 and TRBJ2-3; tentatively, D is TRBD1 (5 bases). The CDR3 is made up of 13 amino acids. The V and J ends lost 1 base and 9 bases respectively, with 11 bases between them. The germline gives CDR1 SGHTA, CDR2 FQGTGA. Here the CDR3 reads CASSLREGETQYF. In DNA, the CDR3 is TGTGCCAGCAGCTTAAGGGAAGGGGAAACGCAGTATTTT.

This chain connects TRBV30 to TRBJ2-7; TRBD1 aligns across 9 bases. The ends lost 1 base at V and 3 bases at J; junction bases unmatched: 7. The germline V gene encodes CDR1 GTSNPN and CDR2 SVGIG (reference sequence). This CDR3 comprises 15 residues. The CDR3 DNA is TGTGCCTGGAGTGGGGGGGACAGGGCCAACTACGAGCAGTACTTC. Residues: CAWSGGDRANYEQYF.

The chain recombines TRBV5-1 with TRBJ2-2, with D tentatively TRBD2 (5 bases). Trimming removed 3 bases at V and 6 bases at J, with 24 bases between. Germline V CDR1 and CDR2: SGHRS, YFSETQ. The CDR3 contains 18 residues. The CDR3 DNA sequence: TGCGCCAGCAGCTATGCAGGACTGATCGGAGTTGCCGCCGGGGAGCTGTTTTTT. This encodes CASSYAGLIGVAAGELFF.

The CDR3: CASSSLRLSVEVRNEQYF. DNA for the CDR3: TGTGCCAGCAGCTCCCTTAGGCTGTCGGTTGAAGTCAGAAACGAGCAGTACTTC. The chain employs TRBV11-2 and TRBJ2-7; D not resolved. Per the germline V gene, CDR1 is SGHAT and CDR2 is FQNNGV. There are 18 residues in the CDR3. V lost 4 bases and J lost 5, with 27 bases in between. The full variable domain, with the rest looked up from reference TRBV11-2 and TRBJ2-7, is EAGVAQSPRYKIIEKRQSVAFWCNPISGHATLYWYQQILGQGPKLLIQFQNNGVVDDSQLPKDRFSAERLKGVDSTLKIQPAKLEDSAVYLCASSSLRLSVEVRNEQYFGPGTRLTVT.

V usage is TRBV5-4 and J usage is TRBJ1-4; D remains ambiguous. V lost 0 bases, J lost 0 bases, and 6 bases lay in between. The CDR3 spans 15 residues. In germline, CDR1 is SGHNT, CDR2 YYREEE (reference sequence). The chain's CDR3 is CASSLGGATNEKLFF. In DNA form, the CDR3 reads TGTGCCAGCAGCTTGGGCGGAGCAACTAATGAAAAACTGTTTTTT. Together with reference TRBV5-4 and TRBJ1-4, the CDR3 gives the full variable domain: ETGVTQSPTHLIKTRGQQVTLRCSSQSGHNTVSWYQQALGQGPQFIFQYYREEENGRGNFPPRFSGLQFPNYSSELNVNALELDDSALYLCASSLGGATNEKLFFGSGTQLSVL.

The chain has TRBV9 and TRBJ2-1; tentatively, D is TRBD2 (6 bases). This CDR3 has 18 residues. The V end was cut by 0 bases, the J end by 8 bases, with 24 bases between. Germline CDR1 is SGDLS and CDR2 is YYNGEE. In DNA form, the CDR3 reads TGTGCCAGCAGCGTAGTTGGTGAGGGACTCCGGAGAGGGCATGAGCAGTTCTTC. Protein sequence: CASSVVGEGLRRGHEQFF.

V is TRBV6-5 and J is TRBJ2-1; tentative D call: TRBD2 (6 bases). Germline V lookup: CDR1 MNHEY, CDR2 SVGAGI. The CDR3 length is 15 residues. Trimming took 8 bases from V and 7 from J, leaving 21 bases between them. In DNA form, the CDR3 reads TGTGCCAGCGGGAGGACTCTTGGTATTCTGAATGAGCAGTTCTTC. This encodes CASGRTLGILNEQFF.

J is TRBJ1-4 and V is TRBV4-3, with D hard to call. CDR1 is LGHNA, CDR2 YSLEER, per germline. The CDR3 length is 16 residues. Trimming removed 1 base from V and 0 bases from J, with 9 bases in between. The CDR3 spells CASSQGWVATNEKLFF. Written as DNA, the CDR3 is TGCGCCAGCAGCCAAGGGTGGGTTGCAACTAATGAAAAACTGTTTTTT.

The gene calls are TRBV28 and TRBJ2-7; either TRBD1 or TRBD2 may supply D (5 bases each). V was cut by 8 bases and J by 7 bases, with 21 bases left in between. CDR1 and CDR2 from the germline V gene are MDHEN and SYDVKM. This CDR3 contains 14 residues. CDR3 residues: CASLSGGEYEEQYF. CDR3 DNA sequence: TGTGCCAGCCTCTCTGGGGGAGAATACGAGGAGCAGTACTTC.

The V gene is TRBV6-2 or TRBV6-3, the J gene TRBJ1-6; D call uncertain. CDR1 MNHEY and CDR2 SVGEGT come from the germline V gene. V lost 5 bases to trimming and J lost 9 bases, with 8 bases between them. The CDR3 contains 12 residues. Written as DNA, the CDR3 is TGTGCCAGCAGTCCCCCCGTTTCACCCCTCCACTTT. This encodes CASSPPVSPLHF.

This clone was seen just once. This chain uses TRBV3-1 (or the pseudogene TRBV3-2) with TRBJ1-5, with a possible D match to TRBD1 (5 bases). This CDR3 is built from 13 residues. Deletions cut 0 bases from V and 6 bases from J, with 6 bases between. Looked up from germline, CDR1 is LGHDT and CDR2 is YNNKEL (reference sequence). CDR3 DNA: TGTGCCAGCAGCCAAGAGGGGGGTCAGCCCCAGCATTTT. Residues: CASSQEGGQPQHF.

The rearrangement links TRBV20-1 to TRBJ2-3; D is unresolved. In germline, CDR1 is DFQATT, CDR2 SNEGSKA (reference sequence). V lost 3 bases, J lost 2 bases, and 18 bases lay in between. The CDR3 spans 16 residues. CDR3 region: CSASIYGREFTDTQYF. CDR3 DNA sequence: TGCAGTGCTAGTATTTATGGACGAGAGTTCACAGATACGCAGTATTTT.

The V call is TRBV21-1, the J call TRBJ2-3. TRBV21-1 is listed as a pseudogene. The CDR3 runs to 18 residues. Here the CDR3 reads CASSKEGLSGPHTGTQYF. The DNA for the CDR3 is TGTGCCAGCAGCAAAGAAGGCCTTTCGGGACCCCACACGGGTACGCAGTATTTT.

The J gene is TRBJ2-7, the V gene TRBV4-3; 9 positions agree with TRBD2. The CDR3 spans 15 residues. Germline CDR1 and CDR2: LGHNA and YSLEER. Trimming cost V 1 base and J 7 bases; bases outside gene matches: 8. CDR3 sequence: CASSQGNSGRREQYF. As DNA, the CDR3 is TGCGCCAGCAGCCAAGGGAATAGCGGGAGAAGGGAGCAGTACTTC.

The V gene is TRBV7-2, the J gene TRBJ2-3, with 12 nucleotides matching TRBD2. V gave up 5 bases and J gave up 5 bases; unmatched junction bases: 2. Germline CDR1 and CDR2: SGHTA and FQGNSA. This CDR3 has 14 amino acids. For the CDR3, the DNA is TGTGCCAGCAGCCTGGGACTAGCGGGAGATACGCAGTATTTT. It translates to CASSLGLAGDTQYF.

This chain links TRBV7-2 with TRBJ2-5; the D gene is possibly TRBD2 (6 bases). The CDR3 runs to 15 residues. The V end lost 2 bases, the J end lost 5 bases, and 15 bases lay between the germline ends. Germline CDR1 and CDR2: SGHTA and FQGNSA. The CDR3 loop is CASSLWEAGRETQYF. The CDR3 DNA reads as TGTGCCAGCAGCTTATGGGAGGCGGGGAGGGAGACCCAGTACTTC.

The chain couples TRBV19 to TRBJ2-3; D unresolved. This CDR3 has 14 residues. The germline gives CDR1 LNHDA, CDR2 SQIVND (reference sequence). V lost 8 bases, J lost 0 bases, and 12 bases lay in between. The chain's CDR3 is CASRIHPSTDTQYF. Here the CDR3 DNA reads TGTGCCAGTCGGATACACCCTAGCACAGATACGCAGTATTTT.

The rearrangement uses TRBV19 and TRBJ1-5, with D maybe TRBD1 (5 bases). The V end lost 6 bases, the J end lost 3 bases, and 15 bases lay between the germline ends. This CDR3 contains 15 residues. Germline lookup yields CDR1 LNHDA and CDR2 SQIVND (reference sequence). Written as DNA, the CDR3 is TGTGCCAGTAGAACAGGACGGGGGGTCAATCAGCCCCAGCATTTT. Translated: CASRTGRGVNQPQHF.

The chain joins TRBV2 to TRBJ2-5; D is unclear. CDR1 SNHLY and CDR2 FYNNEI come from the germline V gene. V was trimmed by 3 bases and J by 3 bases, leaving 8 bases between them. The CDR3 runs 13 residues. This CDR3 is CASSDADKETQYF. In DNA form, the CDR3 reads TGTGCCAGCAGTGACGCAGATAAAGAGACCCAGTACTTC.

The chain joins TRBV6-2 or TRBV6-3 to TRBJ1-4; 8 bases agree with TRBD1. Trimming cost V 4 bases and J 15 bases; bases outside gene matches: 4. This CDR3 is built from 11 residues. Per germline, CDR1 MNHEY and CDR2 SVGEGT. CDR3 region: CASSFRDRLFF. CDR3 coding DNA: TGTGCCAGCAGTTTCCGGGACAGGTTGTTTTTT.

The chain has TRBV5-4 and TRBJ1-4, with D tentatively TRBD1 (6 bases). The CDR3 loop spans 15 amino acids. Germline V gene data show CDR1 as SGHNT and CDR2 as YYREEE (reference sequence). V lost 0 bases to trimming and J lost 4 bases, with 10 bases between them. The CDR3 reads CASSLGGQGNEKLFF. The CDR3 nucleotides are TGTGCCAGCAGCTTGGGGGGGCAGGGTAATGAAAAACTGTTTTTT.

The table lists this clone with a few counts. J is TRBJ2-7 and V is TRBV4-2; D perhaps matches TRBD1 (5 bases). V was pared by 1 base and J by 1 base, with 11 bases between. CDR1 and CDR2 from the germline V gene are LGHNA and YNFKEQ. The CDR3 is 15 amino acids. The CDR3 DNA reads TGTGCCAGCAGCCAAGCGGGTACAGGTTCCTACGAGCAGTACTTC. Protein sequence: CASSQAGTGSYEQYF.

V is TRBV28 and J is TRBJ1-4; D unresolved. The germline V gene has CDR1 MDHEN and CDR2 SYDVKM. CDR3 length equals 14 residues. V lost 5 bases and J lost 6, with 13 bases in between. The CDR3 nucleotides are TGTGCCAGCAGTGGAGGTCGTGAAGATGAAAAACTGTTTTTT. Translation: CASSGGREDEKLFF.

V is TRBV5-6 and J is TRBJ1-2; the match to TRBD1 covers 9 bases. Trimming cost V 4 bases and J 6 bases; bases outside gene matches: 7. The germline V gene encodes CDR1 SGHDT and CDR2 YYEEEE. The CDR3 is 14 residues long. The CDR3 reads CASSRDREVNGYTF. CDR3 DNA: TGTGCCAGCAGCCGGGACAGGGAAGTGAATGGCTACACCTTC.

J is TRBJ2-6 and V is TRBV7-2, with 9 bases identical to TRBD1. Germline V gene sequence: CDR1 SGHTA, CDR2 FQGNSA. Losses at the gene ends were 5 bases for V and 0 bases for J; bases not matched to a gene: 5. The CDR3 has 17 residues. This CDR3 reads CASSPGQGHSGANVLTF. CDR3 nucleotides: TGTGCCAGCAGCCCCGGACAGGGGCACTCTGGGGCCAACGTCCTGACTTTC. Drawing the rest from reference TRBV7-2 and TRBJ2-6, the complete variable domain is GAGVSQSPSNKVTEKGKDVELRCDPISGHTALYWYRQSLGQGLEFLIYFQGNSAPDKSGLPSDRFSAERTGGSVSTLTIQRTQQEDSAVYLCASSPGQGHSGANVLTFGAGSRLTVL.

This clone was observed once. This sample also contains other DNA sequences that code for the same CDR3. J is TRBJ2-3 and V is TRBV28; no definite D call. The V and J ends lost 5 bases and 3 bases respectively, with 6 bases between them. This CDR3 has 12 residues. CDR1 and CDR2 (germline): MDHEN, SYDVKM. This CDR3 reads CASSQTTDTQYF. CDR3 bases: TGTGCCAGCAGTCAAACGACAGATACGCAGTATTTT.